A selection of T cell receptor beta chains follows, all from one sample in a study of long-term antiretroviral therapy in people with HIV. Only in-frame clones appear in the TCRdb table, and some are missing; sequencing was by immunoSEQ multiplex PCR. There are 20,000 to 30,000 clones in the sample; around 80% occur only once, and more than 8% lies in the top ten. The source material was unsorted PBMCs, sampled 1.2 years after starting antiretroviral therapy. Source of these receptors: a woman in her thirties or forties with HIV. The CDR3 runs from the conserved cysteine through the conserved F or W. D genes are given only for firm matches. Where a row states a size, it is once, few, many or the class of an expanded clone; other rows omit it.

CDR3 protein: CASSLQGTEDEQYF
CDR3 DNA: TGTGCCAGCAGCTTACAGGGAACTGAAGACGAGCAGTACTTC
clone size: NA
J gene: TRBJ2-7
D gene: NA
V gene: TRBV11-3

CDR3 protein: CSVLSRTEAFF
CDR3 DNA: TGCAGCGTTCTCTCTCGCACTGAAGCTTTCTTT
clone size: NA
J gene: TRBJ1-1
D gene: NA
V gene: TRBV29-1

CDR3 protein: CASSKEWETQYF
CDR3 DNA: TGTGCCAGCAGCAAAGAATGGGAGACCCAGTACTTC
clone size: few
J gene: TRBJ2-5
D gene: NA
V gene: TRBV21-1

CDR3 protein: CASSGGGFSNQPQHF
CDR3 DNA: TGTGCCAGCAGCGGAGGGGGTTTTAGCAATCAGCCCCAGCATTTT
clone size: NA
J gene: TRBJ1-5
D gene: NA
V gene: TRBV5-5

CDR3 protein: CASSPPSTQWDEQYF
CDR3 DNA: TGTGCCAGCAGCCCCCCGTCGACGCAGTGGGACGAGCAGTACTTC
clone size: NA
J gene: TRBJ2-7
D gene: NA
V gene: TRBV5-5

CDR3 protein: CASSLGSWGTEAFF
CDR3 DNA: TGCGCCAGCAGCTTGGGATCCTGGGGCACTGAAGCTTTCTTT
clone size: NA
J gene: TRBJ1-1
D gene: NA
V gene: TRBV5-1

CDR3 protein: CASGGSASTDTQYF
CDR3 DNA: TGTGCCAGCGGGGGCAGCGCTAGCACAGATACGCAGTATTTT
clone size: NA
J gene: TRBJ2-3
D gene: NA
V gene: TRBV2

CDR3 protein: CASERGRAKNIQYF
CDR3 DNA: TGTGCCAGCGAAAGAGGAAGGGCCAAAAACATTCAGTACTTC
clone size: NA
J gene: TRBJ2-4
D gene: NA
V gene: TRBV6-1

CDR3 protein: CASSDDPRSPYEQYF
CDR3 DNA: TGTGCCAGCAGTGATGATCCCCGCAGCCCCTACGAGCAGTACTTC
clone size: NA
J gene: TRBJ2-7
D gene: NA
V gene: TRBV25-1

CDR3 protein: CASSDRELGQETQYF
CDR3 DNA: TGTGCCAGCAGTGACAGGGAACTCGGCCAAGAGACCCAGTACTTC
clone size: NA
J gene: TRBJ2-5
D gene: NA
V gene: TRBV6-4

CDR3 protein: CASSQVSGELFF
CDR3 DNA: TGTGCCAGCTCCCAGGTTTCCGGGGAGCTGTTTTTT
clone size: NA
J gene: TRBJ2-2
D gene: NA
V gene: TRBV18

CDR3 protein: CASSYRWPTDTQYF
CDR3 DNA: TGTGCCAGCAGTTACCGATGGCCCACAGATACGCAGTATTTT
clone size: NA
J gene: TRBJ2-3
D gene: NA
V gene: TRBV6-5

CDR3 protein: CASSQAATGNYGYTF
CDR3 DNA: TGCGCCAGCAGCCAAGCCGCGACAGGGAACTATGGCTACACCTTC
clone size: NA
J gene: TRBJ1-2
D gene: TRBD1
V gene: TRBV4-3

CDR3 protein: CASSQTEGAEYDGYTF
CDR3 DNA: TGTGCCAGCAGCCAAACTGAAGGTGCCGAATACGATGGCTACACCTTC
clone size: NA
J gene: TRBJ1-2
D gene: NA
V gene: TRBV4-2

CDR3 protein: CAISGPGESDEQFF
CDR3 DNA: TGTGCCATCAGCGGGCCGGGGGAGAGTGATGAGCAGTTCTTC
clone size: NA
J gene: TRBJ2-1
D gene: NA
V gene: TRBV10-3

CDR3 protein: CASSPGLAFEQYF
CDR3 DNA: TGTGCCAGCAGCCCCGGACTAGCGTTCGAGCAGTACTTC
clone size: NA
J gene: TRBJ2-7
D gene: TRBD2
V gene: TRBV5-6

CDR3 protein: CATGAATEAFF
CDR3 DNA: TGTGCCACAGGGGCAGCCACTGAAGCTTTCTTT
clone size: NA
J gene: TRBJ1-1
D gene: NA
V gene: TRBV6-5

CDR3 protein: CASSSLRTDYEQYF
CDR3 DNA: TGCGCCAGCAGCTCCCTTAGGACAGATTACGAGCAGTACTTC
clone size: NA
J gene: TRBJ2-7
D gene: NA
V gene: TRBV5-1

CDR3 protein: CASSAPLGDQETQYF
CDR3 DNA: TGCGCCAGCAGCGCCCCTTTGGGAGACCAAGAGACCCAGTACTTC
clone size: NA
J gene: TRBJ2-5
D gene: NA
V gene: TRBV5-1

CDR3 protein: CASSEAVSNWGTQYF
CDR3 DNA: TGTGCCAGCAGTGAAGCGGTCTCCAATTGGGGTACGCAGTATTTT
clone size: NA
J gene: TRBJ2-3
D gene: NA
V gene: TRBV2

CDR3 protein: CASSPKGVSTDTQYF
CDR3 DNA: TGTGCCAGTAGTCCCAAAGGAGTAAGCACAGATACGCAGTATTTT
clone size: NA
J gene: TRBJ2-3
D gene: NA
V gene: TRBV19

CDR3 protein: CASSRTQGTQPQHF
CDR3 DNA: TGTGCCAGCAGTCGGACACAGGGGACCCAGCCCCAGCATTTT
clone size: NA
J gene: TRBJ1-5
D gene: TRBD1
V gene: TRBV2

CDR3 protein: CASSQRGTDTYEQYF
CDR3 DNA: TGTGCCAGCAGCCAGAGAGGGACCGATACCTACGAGCAGTACTTC
clone size: NA
J gene: TRBJ2-7
D gene: NA
V gene: TRBV4-2

CDR3 protein: CASSGQEISGNTIYF
CDR3 DNA: TGTGCCAGCTCAGGACAGGAGATCTCTGGAAACACCATATATTTT
clone size: NA
J gene: TRBJ1-3
D gene: TRBD1
V gene: TRBV18

CDR3 protein: CASSIGPKSSYNSPLHF
CDR3 DNA: TGTGCCAGTAGTATAGGCCCCAAGAGCTCCTATAATTCACCCCTCCACTTT
clone size: NA
J gene: TRBJ1-6
D gene: NA
V gene: TRBV19

CDR3 protein: CASSLRLAEYNEQFF
CDR3 DNA: TGCGCCAGCAGCTTAAGGCTAGCGGAATACAATGAGCAGTTCTTC
clone size: NA
J gene: TRBJ2-1
D gene: TRBD2
V gene: TRBV5-1

CDR3 protein: CASTSGTGSYNEQFF
CDR3 DNA: TGTGCCAGCACCTCTGGAACAGGCTCCTACAATGAGCAGTTCTTC
clone size: few
J gene: TRBJ2-1
D gene: NA
V gene: TRBV5-4

CDR3 protein: CAFPGGRISGNTIYF
CDR3 DNA: TGTGCCTTCCCTGGGGGGCGGATCTCTGGAAACACCATATATTTT
clone size: NA
J gene: TRBJ1-3
D gene: NA
V gene: TRBV7-9

CDR3 protein: CASRELAGGYYNEQFF
CDR3 DNA: TGCGCCAGCAGAGAACTAGCGGGGGGCTACTACAATGAGCAGTTCTTC
clone size: NA
J gene: TRBJ2-1
D gene: TRBD2
V gene: TRBV10-2

CDR3 protein: CASSYWRSSYNSPLHF
CDR3 DNA: TGTGCCAGCAGTTACTGGCGGAGCTCCTATAATTCACCCCTCCACTTT
clone size: NA
J gene: TRBJ1-6
D gene: NA
V gene: TRBV6-5

CDR3 protein: CASSLSPFVNTEAFF
CDR3 DNA: TGCGCCAGCAGCTTGTCCCCGTTTGTGAACACTGAAGCTTTCTTT
clone size: NA
J gene: TRBJ1-1
D gene: NA
V gene: TRBV5-1

CDR3 protein: CASSKGDQAFF
CDR3 DNA: TGCGCCAGCAGCAAGGGGGATCAAGCTTTCTTT
clone size: NA
J gene: TRBJ1-1
D gene: NA
V gene: TRBV4-1

CDR3 protein: CASSLEAGGYTF
CDR3 DNA: TGTGCCAGCAGCTTAGAAGCGGGTGGCTACACCTTC
clone size: few
J gene: TRBJ1-2
D gene: NA
V gene: TRBV13

CDR3 protein: CASRTRADTQYF
CDR3 DNA: TGTGCCAGCAGAACCAGGGCAGATACGCAGTATTTT
clone size: NA
J gene: TRBJ2-3
D gene: NA
V gene: TRBV6-5

CDR3 protein: CASRPGQKNIQYF
CDR3 DNA: TGTGCCAGCAGACCGGGACAGAAAAACATTCAGTACTTC
clone size: NA
J gene: TRBJ2-4
D gene: TRBD1
V gene: TRBV6-5

CDR3 protein: CASSLRKLSGANVLTF
CDR3 DNA: TGTGCCAGCAGTTTGCGTAAACTCTCTGGGGCCAACGTCCTGACTTTC
clone size: NA
J gene: TRBJ2-6
D gene: NA
V gene: TRBV27

CDR3 protein: CASSLASPLDEQFF
CDR3 DNA: TGTGCCAGCAGCTTAGCCTCGCCCTTGGATGAGCAGTTCTTC
clone size: few
J gene: TRBJ2-1
D gene: NA
V gene: TRBV11-2

CDR3 protein: CASNRPPRAYGYTF
CDR3 DNA: TGTGCCAGCAACCGGCCACCCAGGGCTTATGGCTACACCTTC
clone size: NA
J gene: TRBJ1-2
D gene: NA
V gene: TRBV28

CDR3 protein: CASSQGVGGTSNYGYTF
CDR3 DNA: TGCGCCAGCAGCCAGGGGGTGGGGGGAACGAGTAACTATGGCTACACCTTC
clone size: NA
J gene: TRBJ1-2
D gene: NA
V gene: TRBV4-3

CDR3 protein: CASRRIQGANTEAFF
CDR3 DNA: TGTGCCAGCAGGCGTATACAGGGGGCGAACACTGAAGCTTTCTTT
clone size: NA
J gene: TRBJ1-1
D gene: TRBD1
V gene: TRBV6-5

CDR3 protein: CAIALGQGGSPLHF
CDR3 DNA: TGTGCCATCGCTCTGGGACAGGGTGGCTCACCCCTCCACTTT
clone size: NA
J gene: TRBJ1-6
D gene: TRBD1
V gene: TRBV10-3

CDR3 protein: CAWSVNRGTEAFF
CDR3 DNA: TGTGCCTGGAGTGTAAACAGGGGGACTGAAGCTTTCTTT
clone size: NA
J gene: TRBJ1-1
D gene: TRBD1
V gene: TRBV30

CDR3 protein: CASSPGTENTGELFF
CDR3 DNA: TGTGCCAGCAGCCCCGGGACAGAGAACACCGGGGAGCTGTTTTTT
clone size: few
J gene: TRBJ2-2
D gene: TRBD1
V gene: TRBV2

CDR3 protein: CAWSITQETQYF
CDR3 DNA: TGTGCCTGGAGTATCACTCAAGAGACCCAGTACTTC
clone size: NA
J gene: TRBJ2-5
D gene: NA
V gene: TRBV30

CDR3 protein: CASSSKRDRGTNEKLFF
CDR3 DNA: TGTGCCAGCTCATCAAAAAGGGACAGGGGGACTAATGAAAAACTGTTTTTT
clone size: NA
J gene: TRBJ1-4
D gene: TRBD1
V gene: TRBV18

CDR3 protein: CASSLRDNYGYTF
CDR3 DNA: TGTGCCAGCAGCTTGCGCGATAACTATGGCTACACCTTC
clone size: NA
J gene: TRBJ1-2
D gene: NA
V gene: TRBV5-4

CDR3 protein: CASSMIGTGNLEAFF
CDR3 DNA: TGTGCCAGTAGTATGATTGGGACAGGAAATTTAGAAGCTTTCTTT
clone size: NA
J gene: TRBJ1-1
D gene: TRBD1
V gene: TRBV19